This entry concerns a single T cell receptor (beta chain). Its antigen is not identified. With 3 bases clipped from V and 4 bases from J, the junction kept 8 bases outside the gene matches. This CDR3 region has 15 residues. Germline CDR1 is LNHDA and CDR2 is SQIVND (reference sequence). TCRdb keeps only in-frame clones here, not all; method: immunoSEQ multiplex PCR. Seen here are tens of thousands of clones, approximately 81% observed once, and the top ten hold about 17%. This sample was taken from a study of OX40 agonist ivuxolimab in advanced cancers. Findings and caveats of the study: The specificity for antigen of the expanded peripheral T cells was not determined.

This clonotype was obtained from an adult with an advanced solid tumor such as melanoma, head and neck, liver or kidney cancer. Source: CD4+ or CD8+ T cells sorted from blood, taken in a trial of the OX40 agonist ivuxolimab. V usage is TRBV19 and J usage is TRBJ1-2, with TRBD1 matching 7 bases. Here the CDR3 reads CASSIVQGGSYGYTF. The CDR3 DNA reads TGTGCCAGTAGTATCGTTCAAGGGGGCAGCTATGGCTACACCTTC.